A single sample is the source of the 25 T cell receptor beta chains below, sequenced in a study of T-cell memory formation after mild COVID-19. TCRdb passed the 5' RACE reads through MiXCR, listing each CDR3 protein once. The sample yields 4,000 to 6,000 distinct CDR3 sequences, more than 40% seen once. Specimen: PBMCs or a T cell subset sorted from them (not recorded which). Source of these receptors: an adult who had mild COVID-19 (a few samples of this study predate the infection). Cell type and time point are not known.

The genes are TRBV24-1 and TRBJ2-5; 12 nucleotides agree with TRBD1. The CDR3 spans 16 residues. J gave up 4 bases and V 2 bases, and 4 bases lay outside the gene matches. CDR1 is KGHDR and CDR2 is SFDVKD in the germline V gene. The CDR3 loop is CATSDSGTGGAETQYF. Written as DNA, the CDR3 is TGTGCCACCAGTGATTCCGGGACAGGGGGCGCAGAGACCCAGTACTTC.

By frequency in the sample, this clonotype is medium-sized. The chain employs TRBV12-3 or TRBV12-4 and TRBJ1-1; D gene uncertain. The V end was cut by 5 bases, the J end by 1 base, with 23 bases between. The CDR3 totals 18 residues. The CDR3: CASSPLRSGSDWNTEAFF. CDR3 coding DNA: TGTGCCAGCAGTCCGCTTCGTTCGGGCTCTGATTGGAACACTGAAGCTTTCTTT.

This clonotype is labeled as medium-sized. J is TRBJ2-7 and V is TRBV28; either TRBD1 or TRBD2 may supply D (5 bases each). CDR3 length: 12 amino acids. Between the trimmed V and J ends, which lost 5 bases and 7 bases, there was a span of 12 bases. Germline CDR1 and CDR2: MDHEN and SYDVKM. Here the CDR3 reads CASSPGPGEQYV. CDR3 DNA sequence: TGTGCCAGCAGTCCGGGGCCTGGGGAGCAGTACGTC.

This clonotype rates as medium-sized. V and J are TRBV7-9 and TRBJ1-5; maybe TRBD1 (5 bases). CDR3 length: 12 amino acids. The ends were cut back, 3 bases at V and 7 bases at J, with 7 bases in the middle. Germline CDR1 reads SEHNR; CDR2 reads FQNEAQ (reference sequence). The CDR3 region has the DNA TGTGCCAGCAGCTTCGAGGGGCAGCCCCAGCATTTT. Amino acid sequence: CASSFEGQPQHF.

This chain connects TRBV5-6 to TRBJ2-5, with no clear D. The CDR3 length is 13 residues. Between the trimmed V and J ends, which lost 0 bases and 4 bases, there was a span of 7 bases. Germline-derived CDR1 and CDR2 are SGHDT and YYEEEE. CDR3 region: CASSLARAETQYF. The CDR3 coding sequence is TGTGCCAGCAGCTTGGCTAGGGCAGAGACCCAGTACTTC.

The chain has TRBV21-1 and TRBJ2-5; the table's D call, TRBD2, was not checked against the DNA. TRBV21-1 is noted as a pseudogene. The CDR3 sequence is 14 residues long. CDR3 nucleotides: TGTGCCAGCAGCAAAGTTGGAGGGGAGGAGACCCAGTACTTC. As protein: CASSKVGGEETQYF.

This chain links TRBV5-1 with TRBJ1-3; TRBD1 is a possible D gene (5 bases). There are 14 residues in the CDR3. Trimming removed 4 bases from V and 3 bases from J, with 11 bases in between. Germline V gene lookup returns CDR1 SGHRS and CDR2 YFSETQ. CDR3 in amino acids: CASSQGELGNTIYF. The DNA of the CDR3 is TGCGCCAGCAGCCAAGGGGAGCTTGGAAACACCATATATTTT. The full variable domain, its missing parts supplied by reference TRBV5-1 and TRBJ1-3, is KAGVTQTPRYLIKTRGQQVTLSCSPISGHRSVSWYQQTPGQGLQFLFEYFSETQRNKGNFPGRFSGRQFSNSRSEMNVSTLELGDSALYLCASSQGELGNTIYFGEGSWLTVV.

The genes are TRBV6-6 and TRBJ2-5, with D possibly matching TRBD2 (6 bases). Germline V gene sequence: CDR1 MNHNY, CDR2 SVGAGI (reference sequence). V shed 5 bases and J shed 2 bases, with 12 bases lying between them. The CDR3 has 14 amino acids. In nucleotides, the CDR3 is TGTGCCAGCAGTACGTTCCGGGGGCAAGAGACCCAGTACTTC. Translating it yields CASSTFRGQETQYF.

The rearrangement links TRBV15 to TRBJ2-3; a possible D gene is TRBD2 (5 bases). Per germline, CDR1 LNHNV and CDR2 YYDKDF (reference sequence). V was clipped by 1 base and J by 6 bases, with 8 bases between them. This CDR3 has 13 residues. Written as DNA, the CDR3 is TGTGCCACCAGCAGAGGTACTAGTGATACGCAGTATTTT. It specifies CATSRGTSDTQYF.

This clonotype was detected many times. The chain joins TRBV4-2 to TRBJ2-7, with D possibly TRBD1 on 6 matching bases. The CDR3 has 12 residues. Trimming pared 4 bases from V and 2 bases from J, leaving 6 bases between. CDR1 and CDR2 (germline): LGHNA, YNFKEQ. In nucleotides, the CDR3 is TGTGCCAGCAGCCGGACAGCCTACGAGCAGTACTTC. Translating gives CASSRTAYEQYF.

The J gene is TRBJ2-3, the V gene TRBV6-1, with a weak D call TRBD1 (6 bases). The CDR3 has 15 amino acids. The V gene lost 8 bases and the J gene lost 2 bases, with 17 bases spanning the gap. Germline-derived CDR1 and CDR2 are MNHNS and SASEGT. The CDR3 DNA is TGTGCCAGCTTCTCCCGGACAGCCTACACAGATACGCAGTATTTT. Translating gives CASFSRTAYTDTQYF.

This clonotype is classed as medium-sized. V and J are TRBV7-9 and TRBJ2-1, with D perhaps matching TRBD1 or TRBD2 (5 bases each). The germline CDR1 and CDR2 sequences are SEHNR and FQNEAQ (reference sequence). Trimming took off 3 bases at V and 13 bases at J, with 13 bases between the two ends. CDR3 length: 12 amino acids. The CDR3 region has the DNA TGTGCCAGCAGCTTGGGGGACCTTTCCCAGTTCTTC. Its protein is CASSLGDLSQFF.

This clonotype is medium-sized. The gene calls are TRBV5-6 and TRBJ2-1; D is unresolved. Trimming removed 1 base from V and 6 bases from J, with 14 bases in between. The CDR3 is 15 residues long. Germline assignment: CDR1 SGHDT and CDR2 YYEEEE. DNA of the CDR3: TGTGCCAGCAGCTTGATCTTCGGCGGACCCAATGAGCAGTTCTTC. Translating it yields CASSLIFGGPNEQFF.

This clonotype qualifies as medium-sized. This chain links TRBV7-3 with TRBJ2-4; 7 bases fit TRBD2. Germline V CDR1 and CDR2: SGHTA, FQGTGA. Germline trimming cut 2 bases from V and 7 bases from J; bases unmatched to any gene: 2. This CDR3 has 13 amino acids. In DNA, the CDR3 is TGTGCCAGCAGCTTACAGGGAGGGAACATTCAGTACTTC. Amino acids: CASSLQGGNIQYF.

By sample fraction, this clonotype is medium-sized. J is TRBJ2-1 and V is TRBV9; 7 nucleotides agree with TRBD1. This CDR3 contains 14 residues. Looked up from germline, CDR1 is SGDLS and CDR2 is YYNGEE. V gave up 3 bases and J gave up 5 bases; unmatched junction bases: 5. The DNA of the CDR3 is TGTGCCAGCAGCGGACAGGGAAGCCACAATGAGCAGTTCTTC. Translation: CASSGQGSHNEQFF. The complete variable domain, with remaining parts taken from reference TRBV9 and TRBJ2-1, reads DSGVTQTPKHLITATGQRVTLRCSPRSGDLSVYWYQQSLDQGLQFLIQYYNGEERAKGNILERFSAQQFPDLHSELNLSSLELGDSALYFCASSGQGSHNEQFFGPGTRLTVL.

This clonotype is labeled as medium-sized. J is TRBJ2-3 and V is TRBV12-3 or TRBV12-4, with D perhaps matching TRBD2 (6 bases). Trimming left V 3 bases short and J 6 bases short, with 13 bases between. The CDR3 has 14 amino acids. CDR3 DNA: TGTGCCAGCAGTTTGGGCGGGGTAGGGGATACGCAGTATTTT. Translated: CASSLGGVGDTQYF.

The chain employs TRBV7-3 and TRBJ2-1; TRBD1 agrees at 7 bases. The J segment lost 6 bases and the V segment lost 0 bases, leaving 5 bases of the junction unmatched. This CDR3 contains 15 residues. Germline V CDR1 and CDR2: SGHTA, FQGTGA. The CDR3 sequence is CASSLTGGAFNEQFF. CDR3 nucleotides: TGTGCCAGCAGCTTAACAGGGGGCGCGTTCAATGAGCAGTTCTTC.

The chain has TRBV7-2 and TRBJ2-2; D is perhaps TRBD2 (5 bases). This CDR3 is built from 15 residues. V was shortened by 0 bases and J by 4 bases, with 9 bases between the two germline ends. In germline, CDR1 is SGHTA, CDR2 FQGNSA. CDR3 protein: CASSLALGSTGELFF. The CDR3 coding sequence is TGTGCCAGCAGCTTAGCGCTGGGGAGCACCGGGGAGCTGTTTTTT.

This chain joins TRBV4-1 and TRBJ1-3; no clear D gene. V dropped 3 bases and J dropped 0 bases, with 21 bases sitting between them. The CDR3 length is 19 residues. CDR1 and CDR2 (germline): MGHRA, YSYEKL. This chain's CDR3 is CASSQDLSLGPDSGNTIYF. CDR3 nucleotide sequence: TGCGCCAGCAGCCAGGATCTCAGTTTGGGCCCGGACTCTGGAAACACCATATATTTT.

By proportion, this clonotype is medium-sized. The chain recombines TRBV9 with TRBJ2-3, with D unclear. Germline V CDR1 and CDR2: SGDLS, YYNGEE. V lost 0 bases, J lost 6 bases, and 14 bases lay in between. The CDR3 length is 15 residues. The CDR3 reads CASSVGGPPQDTQYF. The CDR3, as DNA: TGTGCCAGCAGCGTAGGGGGTCCCCCCCAGGATACGCAGTATTTT. The complete variable domain, with remaining parts taken from reference TRBV9 and TRBJ2-3, reads DSGVTQTPKHLITATGQRVTLRCSPRSGDLSVYWYQQSLDQGLQFLIQYYNGEERAKGNILERFSAQQFPDLHSELNLSSLELGDSALYFCASSVGGPPQDTQYFGPGTRLTVL.

By proportion, this clonotype is medium-sized. This chain uses TRBV7-2 with TRBJ1-1; D uncertain. This CDR3 spans 13 amino acids. Trimming cost V 1 base and J 1 base, with 4 bases left between them. CDR1 SGHTA and CDR2 FQGNSA come from the germline V gene. This CDR3 reads CASSLGQNTEAFF. DNA for the CDR3: TGTGCCAGCAGCTTAGGGCAGAACACTGAAGCTTTCTTT.

The chain recombines TRBV7-3 with TRBJ2-7; the D gene is possibly TRBD1 (6 bases). This CDR3 has 15 residues. Germline values: CDR1 SGHTA, CDR2 FQGTGA. V was shortened by 5 bases and J by 0 bases, with 14 bases between the two germline ends. As DNA, the CDR3 is TGTGCCAGCAGCCGCAGGGGCCGACCCTCCTACGAGCAGTACTTC. Translated: CASSRRGRPSYEQYF.

This chain uses TRBV6-2 or TRBV6-3 with TRBJ2-7; possible D gene TRBD2, 5 bases. Germline CDR1 reads MNHEY; CDR2 reads SVGEGT. The CDR3 totals 14 residues. V was shortened by 4 bases and J by 0 bases, with 10 bases between the two germline ends. The CDR3 bases are TGTGCCAGCAGTTTCGGACTGGTCTCCTACGAGCAGTACTTC. It specifies CASSFGLVSYEQYF.

This clonotype was seen just once. The rearrangement links TRBV6-2 or TRBV6-3 to TRBJ2-1; TRBD2 matches 13 bases. Trimming removed 3 bases from V and 10 bases from J; junction bases left unmatched: 3. The CDR3 has 14 amino acids. Germline V gene lookup returns CDR1 MNHEY and CDR2 SVGEGT. The CDR3 loop reads CASSYPGLAGEQFF. The CDR3 region has the DNA TGTGCCAGCAGTTATCCGGGACTAGCGGGGGAGCAGTTCTTC.

This clonotype is classed as medium-sized. The V and J genes are TRBV12-3 or TRBV12-4 and TRBJ2-1, with TRBD2 matching 7 bases. CDR3 length equals 14 residues. J was trimmed by 11 bases and V by 3 bases; bases with no gene match: 10. CDR3 loop: CASSFAGVLDQQFF. The CDR3 DNA is TGTGCCAGCAGTTTTGCGGGGGTTTTGGATCAGCAGTTCTTC.